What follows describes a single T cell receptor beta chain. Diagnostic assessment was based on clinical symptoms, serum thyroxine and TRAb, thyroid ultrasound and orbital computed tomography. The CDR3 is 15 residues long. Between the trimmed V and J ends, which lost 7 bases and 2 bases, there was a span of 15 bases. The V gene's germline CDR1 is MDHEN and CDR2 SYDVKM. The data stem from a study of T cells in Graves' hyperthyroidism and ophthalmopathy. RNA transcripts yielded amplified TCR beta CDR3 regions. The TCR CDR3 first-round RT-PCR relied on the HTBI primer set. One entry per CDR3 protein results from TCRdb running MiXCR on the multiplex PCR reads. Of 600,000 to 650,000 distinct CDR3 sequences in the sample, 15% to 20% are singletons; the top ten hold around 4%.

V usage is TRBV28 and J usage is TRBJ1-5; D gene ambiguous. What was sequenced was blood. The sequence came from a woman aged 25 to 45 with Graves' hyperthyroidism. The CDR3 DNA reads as TGTGCCAGCACCGAGGGTGGGGAACGCAATCAGCCCCAGCATTTT. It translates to CASTEGGERNQPQHF.